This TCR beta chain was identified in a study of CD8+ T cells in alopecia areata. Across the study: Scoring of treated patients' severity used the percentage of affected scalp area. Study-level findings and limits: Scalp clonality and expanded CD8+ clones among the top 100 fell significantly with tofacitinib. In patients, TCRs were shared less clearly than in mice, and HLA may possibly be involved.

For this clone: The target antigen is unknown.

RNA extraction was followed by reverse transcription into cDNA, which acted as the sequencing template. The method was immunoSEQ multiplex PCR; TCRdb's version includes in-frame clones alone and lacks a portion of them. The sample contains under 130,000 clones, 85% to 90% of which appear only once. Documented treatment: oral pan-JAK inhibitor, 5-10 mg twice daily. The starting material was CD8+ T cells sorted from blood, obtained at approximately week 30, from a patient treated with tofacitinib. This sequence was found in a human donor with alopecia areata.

The CDR3 is CSVERGQGRYEQYF. The CDR3 bases are TGCAGCGTTGAGCGGGGACAGGGTCGGTACGAGCAGTACTTC. The chain is built from TRBV29-1 and TRBJ2-7; TRBD1 agrees at 9 bases. Germline CDR1 SQVTM, CDR2 ANQGSEA. J lost 4 bases, V lost 3 bases, and 7 bases had no gene match. CDR3 size: 14 residues.